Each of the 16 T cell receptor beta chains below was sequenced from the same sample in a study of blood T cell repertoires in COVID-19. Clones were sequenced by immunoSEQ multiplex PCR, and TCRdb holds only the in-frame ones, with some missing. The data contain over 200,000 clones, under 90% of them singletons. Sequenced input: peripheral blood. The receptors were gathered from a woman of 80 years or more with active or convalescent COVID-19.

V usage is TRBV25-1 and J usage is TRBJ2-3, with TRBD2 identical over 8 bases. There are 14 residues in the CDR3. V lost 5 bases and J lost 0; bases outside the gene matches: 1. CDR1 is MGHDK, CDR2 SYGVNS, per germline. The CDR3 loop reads CASSQRGSTDTQYF. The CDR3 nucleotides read TGTGCCAGCAGTCAGCGGGGGAGCACAGATACGCAGTATTTT.

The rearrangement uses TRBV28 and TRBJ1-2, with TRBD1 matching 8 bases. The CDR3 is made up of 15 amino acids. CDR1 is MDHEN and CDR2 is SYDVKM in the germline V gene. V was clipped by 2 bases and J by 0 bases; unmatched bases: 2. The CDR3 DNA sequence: TGTGCCAGCAGTTTAGGGACAGGAGCTAACTATGGCTACACCTTC. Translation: CASSLGTGANYGYTF.

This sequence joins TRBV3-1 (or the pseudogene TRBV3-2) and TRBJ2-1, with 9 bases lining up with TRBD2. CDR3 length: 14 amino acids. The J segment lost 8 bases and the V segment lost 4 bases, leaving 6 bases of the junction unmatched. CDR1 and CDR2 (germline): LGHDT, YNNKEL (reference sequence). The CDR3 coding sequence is TGTGCCAGCAGCCTCGCGGGAGGGGGGGATGAGCAGTTCTTC. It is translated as CASSLAGGGDEQFF.

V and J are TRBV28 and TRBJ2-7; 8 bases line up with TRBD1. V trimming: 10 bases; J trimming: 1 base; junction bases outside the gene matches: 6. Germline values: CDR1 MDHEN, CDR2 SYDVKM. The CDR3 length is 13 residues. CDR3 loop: CANPDRESYEQYF. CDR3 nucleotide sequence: TGTGCCAACCCGGACAGGGAGTCCTACGAGCAGTACTTC. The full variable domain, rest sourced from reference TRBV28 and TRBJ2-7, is DVKVTQSSRYLVKRTGEKVFLECVQDMDHENMFWYRQDPGLGLRLIYFSYDVKMKEKGDIPEGYSVSREKKERFSLILESASTNQTSMYLCANPDRESYEQYFGPGTRLTVT.

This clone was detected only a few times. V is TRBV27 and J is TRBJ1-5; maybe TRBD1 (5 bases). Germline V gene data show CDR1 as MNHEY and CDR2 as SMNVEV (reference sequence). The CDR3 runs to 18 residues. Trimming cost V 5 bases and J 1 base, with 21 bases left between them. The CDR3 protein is CASSTGGAGFSSNQPQHF. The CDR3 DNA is TGTGCCAGCAGTACAGGAGGGGCAGGGTTTTCGAGCAATCAGCCCCAGCATTTT.

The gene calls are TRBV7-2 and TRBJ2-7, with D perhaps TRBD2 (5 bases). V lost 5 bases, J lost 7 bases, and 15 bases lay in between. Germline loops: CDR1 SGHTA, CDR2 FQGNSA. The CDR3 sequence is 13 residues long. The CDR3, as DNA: TGTGCCAGCAGCCCCATTCCTACGGGGGAGCAGTACTTC. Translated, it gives CASSPIPTGEQYF.

In DNA form, the CDR3 reads TGTGCCAGCAGCTTAGACTTCGGGACTAACTATGGCTACACCTTC. Translation: CASSLDFGTNYGYTF. The chain links TRBV7-9 to TRBJ1-2; D is ambiguous. The germline gives CDR1 SEHNR, CDR2 FQNEAQ (reference sequence). The CDR3 is made up of 15 amino acids. Trimming left V 1 base short and J 0 bases short, with 9 bases between.

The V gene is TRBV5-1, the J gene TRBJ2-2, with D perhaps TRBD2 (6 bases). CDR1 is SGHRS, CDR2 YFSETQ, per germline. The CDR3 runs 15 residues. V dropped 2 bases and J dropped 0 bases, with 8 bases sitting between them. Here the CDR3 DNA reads TGCGCCAGCAGCTTTGGGACTTCGAACACCGGGGAGCTGTTTTTT. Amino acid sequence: CASSFGTSNTGELFF. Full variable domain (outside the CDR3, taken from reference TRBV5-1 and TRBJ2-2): KAGVTQTPRYLIKTRGQQVTLSCSPISGHRSVSWYQQTPGQGLQFLFEYFSETQRNKGNFPGRFSGRQFSNSRSEMNVSTLELGDSALYLCASSFGTSNTGELFFGEGSRLTVL.

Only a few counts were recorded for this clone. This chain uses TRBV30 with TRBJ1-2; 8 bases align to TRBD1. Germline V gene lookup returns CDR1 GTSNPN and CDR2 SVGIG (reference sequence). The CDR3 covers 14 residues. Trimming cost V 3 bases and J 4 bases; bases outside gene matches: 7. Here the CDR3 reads CAWRRRGQGYGYTF. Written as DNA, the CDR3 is TGTGCCTGGAGACGCAGGGGGCAAGGCTATGGCTACACCTTC.

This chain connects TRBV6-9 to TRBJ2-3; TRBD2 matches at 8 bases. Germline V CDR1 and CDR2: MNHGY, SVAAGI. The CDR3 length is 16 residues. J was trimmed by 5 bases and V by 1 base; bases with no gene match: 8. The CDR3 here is CASSYYEREFIDTQYF. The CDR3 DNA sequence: TGTGCCAGCAGTTATTACGAGCGGGAGTTTATAGATACGCAGTATTTT.

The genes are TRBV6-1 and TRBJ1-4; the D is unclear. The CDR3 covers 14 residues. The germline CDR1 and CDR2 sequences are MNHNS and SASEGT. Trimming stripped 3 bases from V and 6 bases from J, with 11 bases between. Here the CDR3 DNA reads TGTGCCAGCAGTGAGGGGTCGGGGTATGAAAAACTGTTTTTT. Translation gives CASSEGSGYEKLFF.

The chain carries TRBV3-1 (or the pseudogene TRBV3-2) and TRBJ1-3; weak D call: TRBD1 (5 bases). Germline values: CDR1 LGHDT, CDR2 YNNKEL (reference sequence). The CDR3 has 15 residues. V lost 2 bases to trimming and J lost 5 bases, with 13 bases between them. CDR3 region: CASSQTGTVRNTIYF. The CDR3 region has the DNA TGTGCCAGCAGCCAAACCGGGACTGTCAGAAACACCATATATTTT.

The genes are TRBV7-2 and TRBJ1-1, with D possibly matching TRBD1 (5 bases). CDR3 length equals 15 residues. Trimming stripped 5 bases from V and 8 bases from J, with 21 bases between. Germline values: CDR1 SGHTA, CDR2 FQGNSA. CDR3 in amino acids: CASSAGTGGGREAFF. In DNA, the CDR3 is TGTGCCAGCAGCGCCGGGACGGGGGGTGGGAGAGAAGCTTTCTTT.

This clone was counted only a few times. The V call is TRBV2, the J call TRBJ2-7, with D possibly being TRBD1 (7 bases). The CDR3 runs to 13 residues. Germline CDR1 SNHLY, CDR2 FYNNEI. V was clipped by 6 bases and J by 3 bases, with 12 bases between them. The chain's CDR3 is CASRQGTFYEQYF. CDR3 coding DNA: TGTGCCAGCAGACAGGGGACTTTCTACGAGCAGTACTTC.

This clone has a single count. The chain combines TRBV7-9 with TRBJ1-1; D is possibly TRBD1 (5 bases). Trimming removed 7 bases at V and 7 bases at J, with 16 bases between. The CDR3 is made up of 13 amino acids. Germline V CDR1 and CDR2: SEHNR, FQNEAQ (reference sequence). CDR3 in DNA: TGTGCCAGCACCATTCTCACAGGCTATGAAGCTTTCTTT. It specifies CASTILTGYEAFF.

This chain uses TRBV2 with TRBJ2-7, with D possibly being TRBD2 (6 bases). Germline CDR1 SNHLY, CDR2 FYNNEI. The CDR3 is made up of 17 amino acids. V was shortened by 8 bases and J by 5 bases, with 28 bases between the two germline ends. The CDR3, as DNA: TGTGCCAGCGAGGGCGGGACCGTTAAGTCGTATGGAAACGAGCAGTACTTC. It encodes CASEGGTVKSYGNEQYF.